The 18 T cell receptor beta chains reported below all come from one sample, sequenced in a study of T cells after yellow fever vaccination. MiXCR, applied by TCRdb to the 5' RACE reads, yields one record per CDR3 protein. The sample contains a few hundred thousand distinct CDR3 sequences, around 6.4% of which appear only once. Sequenced material: PBMCs, taken 5 days after the yellow fever booster vaccination. The origin of the receptors is a young man who received the YFV17D yellow fever vaccine.

The J gene is TRBJ2-7, the V gene TRBV7-2, with D perhaps matching TRBD2 (5 bases). CDR3 length: 14 amino acids. V was shortened by 1 base and J by 7 bases, with 14 bases between the two germline ends. The V gene's germline CDR1 is SGHTA and CDR2 FQGNSA. The CDR3 region is CASSLEAAWGEQYF. In DNA form, the CDR3 reads TGTGCCAGCAGCTTAGAAGCGGCCTGGGGTGAGCAGTACTTC.

In its sample, this clonotype was seen many times. The chain uses TRBV6-5 and TRBJ2-1; D possibly corresponds to TRBD1 (5 bases). CDR1 is MNHEY and CDR2 is SVGAGI in the germline V gene. This CDR3 region has 14 residues. Trimming took off 4 bases at V and 5 bases at J, with 12 bases between the two ends. The CDR3 loop is CASSSQGVHNEQFF. The CDR3 DNA is TGTGCCAGCAGTTCGCAGGGTGTCCACAATGAGCAGTTCTTC.

V gene TRBV4-3 combines with J gene TRBJ1-1; 7 bases fit TRBD1. There are 13 residues in the CDR3. Trimming cost V 5 bases and J 6 bases; bases outside gene matches: 6. Germline V gene lookup returns CDR1 LGHNA and CDR2 YSLEER. The CDR3 nucleotides are TGCGCCAGCAGCACCACAGGGGCGGCTGAAGCTTTCTTT. Translated: CASSTTGAAEAFF.

The V gene is TRBV20-1, the J gene TRBJ2-3, with D uncertain. V gave up 3 bases and J gave up 1 base, with 11 bases separating them. Germline assignment: CDR1 DFQATT and CDR2 SNEGSKA (reference sequence). This CDR3 region has 14 residues. CDR3 protein: CSASSGRRTDTQYF. The CDR3 region has the DNA TGCAGTGCTAGTTCCGGACGGCGCACAGATACGCAGTATTTT.

This clonotype was seen repeatedly, ten times or more. The chain employs TRBV20-1 and TRBJ2-7; perhaps TRBD2 as D (6 bases). The CDR3 extends over 13 amino acids. Germline CDR1 and CDR2: DFQATT and SNEGSKA (reference sequence). Deletions cut 7 bases from V and 1 base from J, with 14 bases between. As DNA, the CDR3 is TGCAGTGTCCCGGGAGAGGCGTCCTACGAGCAGTACTTC. Residues: CSVPGEASYEQYF.

V is TRBV12-3 or TRBV12-4 and J is TRBJ2-7; TRBD1 aligns across 7 bases. The ends lost 10 bases at V and 4 bases at J; junction bases unmatched: 13. The CDR3 is 14 residues long. CDR3 sequence (DNA): TGTGCCACCACCCGGCAGGGGGAGACGTACGAGCAGTACTTC. This codes for CATTRQGETYEQYF.

This clonotype came up a few times. The chain uses TRBV20-1 and TRBJ2-2, with TRBD2 matching over 7 bases. J lost 6 bases, V lost 8 bases, and 18 bases had no gene match. The CDR3 spans 16 residues. The V gene's germline CDR1 is DFQATT and CDR2 SNEGSKA (reference sequence). Written as DNA, the CDR3 is TGCAGTCCAAGTGAAATACCCCGAACTAGCGCCGGGGAGCTGTTTTTT. It is translated as CSPSEIPRTSAGELFF.

This clonotype was counted at least ten times. The V and J genes are TRBV7-2 and TRBJ1-5; D is possibly TRBD1 (5 bases). Germline-derived CDR1 and CDR2 are SGHTA and FQGNSA. The V end was cut by 5 bases, the J end by 4 bases, with 9 bases between. The length of the CDR3 is 13 residues. CDR3 DNA: TGTGCCAGCAGCCGGGGGAGGAATCAGCCCCAGCATTTT. It codes for CASSRGRNQPQHF.

Ten or more counts support this clonotype. The J gene is TRBJ1-5, the V gene TRBV6-2 or TRBV6-3; no reliable D call. Germline-derived CDR1 and CDR2 are MNHEY and SVGEGT. This CDR3 is built from 16 residues. V shed 6 bases and J shed 5 bases, with 20 bases lying between them. Written as DNA, the CDR3 is TGTGCCAGCAGAACAAATGGTGAAAGCGGCTATCAGCCCCAGCATTTT. The encoded protein is CASRTNGESGYQPQHF.

This chain connects TRBV7-2 to TRBJ2-7; the match to TRBD2 covers 10 bases. The CDR3 length is 14 residues. Losses at the gene ends were 5 bases for V and 6 bases for J; bases not matched to a gene: 7. Looked up from germline, CDR1 is SGHTA and CDR2 is FQGNSA. CDR3 bases: TGTGCCAGCAGCGCTGGGCTAGCGGGAGCCGAGCAGTACTTC. This sequence encodes CASSAGLAGAEQYF.

This clonotype has a count of ten or more. V is TRBV29-1 and J is TRBJ2-1; 12 bases align to TRBD2. CDR3 size: 16 residues. The V and J ends lost 6 bases and 0 bases, in that order; junction bases with no gene match: 6. Per germline, CDR1 SQVTM and CDR2 ANQGSEA. CDR3 residues: CSVGTSGSSSYNEQFF. In nucleotides, the CDR3 is TGCAGCGTAGGGACTAGCGGGTCCAGCTCCTACAATGAGCAGTTCTTC.

In the case of this clonotype: Given a far larger clone just one base away, this is likely a sequencing read error. This chain joins TRBV5-6 and TRBJ2-7, with 7 positions matching TRBD1. Germline CDR1 reads SGHDT; CDR2 reads YYEEEE. The CDR3 loop spans 14 amino acids. The CDR3 nucleotides are TGTGCCAGCAGCTTGGGACAGGGACCCTACGATCAGTACTTC. It specifies CASSLGQGPYDQYF.

This clonotype came up a few times. The CDR3 DNA reads TGCAGTGCGATCCCACTAGCGGGTAGAACCCAAGAGACCCAGTACTTC. This encodes CSAIPLAGRTQETQYF. The chain uses TRBV20-1 and TRBJ2-5, with 9 bases matching TRBD2. This CDR3 has 16 amino acids. CDR1 and CDR2 (germline): DFQATT, SNEGSKA (reference sequence). The J segment lost 1 base and the V segment lost 6 bases, leaving 12 bases of the junction unmatched.

The rearrangement links TRBV6-2 or TRBV6-3 to TRBJ2-7; D possibly matches TRBD1 or TRBD2 (5 bases each). V lost 8 bases to trimming and J lost 2 bases, with 25 bases between them. The CDR3 is 17 amino acids. Germline CDR1 reads MNHEY; CDR2 reads SVGEGT. CDR3 sequence: CASPNQRGREGPYEQYF. The CDR3 DNA follows: TGTGCCAGCCCTAATCAGAGGGGCAGGGAAGGACCCTACGAGCAGTACTTC.

The rearrangement joins TRBV20-1 to TRBJ2-1; 10 bases are a match to TRBD2. V shed 6 bases, J shed 10 bases, and the junction held 12 bases outside the gene matches. The germline CDR1 and CDR2 sequences are DFQATT and SNEGSKA (reference sequence). The CDR3 extends over 14 amino acids. CDR3 sequence (DNA): TGCAGTGCAACCGGGACTAGCGAATTTAGGGAGCAGTTCTTC. Its translation is CSATGTSEFREQFF.

This clonotype was picked up many times. This chain joins TRBV30 and TRBJ2-1, with unresolved D. CDR3 size: 11 residues. V gave up 3 bases and J gave up 6 bases, with 6 bases separating them. Germline V gene lookup returns CDR1 GTSNPN and CDR2 SVGIG (reference sequence). The CDR3 coding sequence is TGTGCCTGGAGGAGGACCAATGAGCAGTTCTTC. Residues: CAWRRTNEQFF.

The V gene is TRBV19, the J gene TRBJ2-2; no reliable D call. CDR1 LNHDA and CDR2 SQIVND come from the germline V gene (reference sequence). V shed 7 bases and J shed 1 base, with 7 bases lying between them. The CDR3 contains 13 residues. The CDR3 here is CASKVGNTGELFF. In DNA form, the CDR3 reads TGTGCCAGTAAGGTGGGGAACACCGGGGAGCTGTTTTTT.

This clonotype was recorded a few times. V usage is TRBV7-2 and J usage is TRBJ2-3; D call uncertain. This CDR3 spans 14 amino acids. Trimming shortened V by 5 bases and J by 4 bases, and 13 bases separated the two germline ends. The germline CDR1 and CDR2 sequences are SGHTA and FQGNSA. CDR3 DNA sequence: TGTGCCAGCAGCCGTCGAGGAGACGCAGATACGCAGTATTTT. It translates to CASSRRGDADTQYF.